This T cell receptor (beta chain) was sequenced for a study of cytomegalovirus exposure and HLA in healthy donors. The study's findings and limits: The presence/absence work took it that sequencing depth was about the same across donors.

Turning to this clone: What it binds is unknown.

The PCR had 60 Vbeta and 13 Jbeta primers. Here immunoSEQ multiplex PCR was the method, and the copy in TCRdb shows in-frame clones only, minus some. Here the sample spans 100,000 to 120,000 clones, over 70% being singletons. Source material: PBMCs. The TCR comes from a woman aged 40 to 50 in good health and CMV-seropositive.

The CDR3 region is CSVDPLQGTGKRETQYF. The CDR3 nucleotides are TGCAGCGTTGACCCACTCCAAGGGACAGGGAAGAGAGAGACCCAGTACTTC. The chain uses TRBV29-1 and TRBJ2-5; 9 bases fit TRBD1. The length of the CDR3 is 17 residues. Germline lookup yields CDR1 SQVTM and CDR2 ANQGSEA. The V segment lost 3 bases and the J segment 4 bases; nucleotides outside the gene matches: 15.